This TCR beta chain originates from a study of identical twins. TCRdb called the 5' RACE reads again in MiXCR, with one record for every CDR3 protein. The profile shows 400,000 to 500,000 distinct CDR3 sequences, less than 20% of them singletons. V lost 10 bases to trimming and J lost 0 bases, with 12 bases between them. This CDR3 contains 13 residues. Per the germline V gene, CDR1 is MNHNS and CDR2 is SASEGT. This clonotype has just a few counts. The source of this sequence is a man in his fifties or sixties in good health. This chain joins TRBV6-1 and TRBJ1-1, with D uncertain. Sequences were obtained from naive T cells sorted from blood. Written as DNA, the CDR3 is TGTGCCATACGGGCATCGTTGAACACTGAAGCTTTCTTT. The encoded protein is CAIRASLNTEAFF.